A single sample gave rise to the 16 T cell receptor beta chains below, sequenced in a study of shared clonotypes between healthy human individuals. CD45RO-negative CD8 cells positively selected for CCR7 made up the naive population, which excluded terminally differentiated effector memory CD45RA+ cells. Repertoires were generated with immunoSEQ multiplex PCR, while TCRdb's copy carries only in-frame clones and drops some. The table lists roughly 2.1 million clones, under 95% of them singletons. Sequenced material: naive CD8+ T cells from PBMCs. The receptors come from a man younger than 35 in good health. Some clones in this sample may be carry-over from other donors' samples.

V is TRBV7-9 and J is TRBJ1-3; D may be TRBD1 (5 bases). The CDR3 has 17 amino acids. Germline V gene sequence: CDR1 SEHNR, CDR2 FQNEAQ (reference sequence). Trimming pared 6 bases from V and 0 bases from J, leaving 18 bases between. CDR3 region: CASRPELGVISGNTIYF. In nucleotides, the CDR3 is TGTGCCAGCAGACCGGAGTTAGGGGTTATCTCTGGAAACACCATATATTTT.

CDR3 sequence reads: CASSLETPYQETQYF. The DNA of the CDR3 is TGCGCCAGCAGCTTGGAAACCCCGTACCAAGAGACCCAGTACTTC. V usage is TRBV5-1 and J usage is TRBJ2-5; no clear D gene. V gave up 0 bases and J gave up 0 bases, with 9 bases separating them. Germline V CDR1 and CDR2: SGHRS, YFSETQ. This CDR3 contains 15 residues.

The chain carries TRBV7-2 and TRBJ2-7; 8 bases are shared with TRBD1. V shed 4 bases and J 4 bases; nucleotides not matched to a gene: 6. Germline-derived CDR1 and CDR2 are SGHTA and FQGNSA. The CDR3 sequence is 14 residues long. CDR3 loop: CASSSRTGKYEQYF. CDR3 DNA sequence: TGTGCCAGCAGCTCACGGACAGGGAAGTACGAGCAGTACTTC.

Regarding this clone: Distinct nucleotide sequences in the sample also encode this CDR3. The rearrangement uses TRBV25-1 and TRBJ2-2; no clear D gene. Trimming pared 3 bases from V and 6 bases from J, leaving 5 bases between. Germline CDR1 MGHDK, CDR2 SYGVNS. The CDR3 runs to 12 residues. In DNA form, the CDR3 reads TGTGCCAGCAGTGAGGTGGCCGGGGAGCTGTTTTTT. Translated: CASSEVAGELFF.

V and J are TRBV9 and TRBJ1-2, with D tentatively TRBD1 (5 bases). This CDR3 is built from 14 residues. Deletions cut 5 bases from V and 0 bases from J, with 11 bases between. Germline-derived CDR1 and CDR2 are SGDLS and YYNGEE. The chain's CDR3 is CASRKDSSNYGYTF. DNA of the CDR3: TGTGCCAGCAGAAAAGACAGTTCTAACTATGGCTACACCTTC.

The J gene is TRBJ2-1, the V gene TRBV7-9, with 10 bases identical to TRBD2. CDR3 length: 16 amino acids. Looked up from germline, CDR1 is SEHNR and CDR2 is FQNEAQ (reference sequence). Trimming at V came to 5 bases and at J to 8 bases, leaving 12 bases not matched to a gene. CDR3 sequence: CASSIPLAGVVDEQFF. The CDR3 nucleotides are TGTGCCAGCAGCATCCCTCTAGCGGGAGTTGTGGATGAGCAGTTCTTC. Based on the CDR3 plus reference TRBV7-9 and TRBJ2-1, the full variable domain is DTGVSQNPRHKITKRGQNVTFRCDPISEHNRLYWYRQTLGQGPEFLTYFQNEAQLEKSRLLSDRFSAERPKGSFSTLEIQRTEQGDSAMYLCASSIPLAGVVDEQFFGPGTRLTVL.

A single count supports this clone. The gene calls are TRBV28 and TRBJ2-2; D uncertain. This CDR3 contains 16 residues. Germline CDR1 and CDR2: MDHEN and SYDVKM. Trimming cost V 1 base and J 6 bases, with 15 bases left between them. The chain's CDR3 is CASSLFESPRAGELFF. The CDR3 bases are TGTGCCAGCAGTTTATTTGAAAGTCCCCGGGCCGGGGAGCTGTTTTTT.

Of note for this clone: Within the sample, other DNA sequences also encode this same CDR3. As DNA, the CDR3 is TGTGCCAGCAGCGCCAGAACAGATACGCAGTATTTT. As protein: CASSARTDTQYF. This chain uses TRBV13 with TRBJ2-3; D remains ambiguous. Trimming took 5 bases from V and 3 from J, leaving 6 bases between them. Germline CDR1 reads PRHDT; CDR2 reads FYEKMQ (reference sequence). The CDR3 loop spans 12 amino acids.

This chain joins TRBV28 and TRBJ1-2; D is unresolved. The CDR3 has 17 amino acids. The V gene lost 3 bases and the J gene lost 0 bases, with 17 bases spanning the gap. CDR1 and CDR2 from the germline V gene are MDHEN and SYDVKM. CDR3 residues: CASSLGSRRLTNYGYTF. DNA of the CDR3: TGTGCCAGCAGTTTGGGCTCCAGGAGATTGACTAACTATGGCTACACCTTC.

The chain carries TRBV19 and TRBJ2-4, with D possibly being TRBD2 (5 bases). V lost 4 bases, J lost 1 base, and 8 bases lay in between. The CDR3 spans 14 residues. Germline loops: CDR1 LNHDA, CDR2 SQIVND (reference sequence). The CDR3: CASSSWEAKNIQYF. In DNA form, the CDR3 reads TGTGCCAGTAGTAGTTGGGAGGCCAAAAACATTCAGTACTTC.

This clone was counted a few times. The chain recombines TRBV6-1 with TRBJ1-1; 8 bases match TRBD1. With 5 bases clipped from V and 4 bases from J, the junction kept 6 bases outside the gene matches. The CDR3 runs 14 residues. Germline assignment: CDR1 MNHNS and CDR2 SASEGT. The CDR3 reads CASSHTGGVTEAFF. CDR3 bases: TGTGCCAGCAGTCATACAGGGGGGGTCACTGAAGCTTTCTTT.

The V gene is TRBV6-1, the J gene TRBJ2-7, with TRBD2 matching 7 bases. Germline CDR1 MNHNS, CDR2 SASEGT. The ends lost 7 bases at V and 6 bases at J; junction bases unmatched: 15. This CDR3 has 15 residues. The CDR3 region is CASTGFRGGRSEQYF. DNA for the CDR3: TGTGCCAGCACCGGGTTTAGGGGAGGGAGGAGCGAGCAGTACTTC.

The gene calls are TRBV14 and TRBJ2-7, with 10 bases that match TRBD2. Trimming took 1 base from V and 0 from J; bases not matched to a gene: 9. This CDR3 is built from 18 residues. The germline V gene encodes CDR1 SGHDN and CDR2 FVKESK. The CDR3 sequence: CASSQARALAGLSYEQYF. In nucleotides, the CDR3 is TGTGCCAGCAGCCAAGCCAGGGCACTAGCGGGACTCTCCTACGAGCAGTACTTC.

The chain combines TRBV4-1 with TRBJ1-4; 8 bases line up with TRBD1. This CDR3 contains 17 residues. J gave up 3 bases and V 1 base, and 7 bases lay outside the gene matches. Germline values: CDR1 MGHRA, CDR2 YSYEKL. In DNA, the CDR3 is TGCGCCAGCAGCCAAGGCCAGGGGGCGCTGGCTAATGAAAAACTGTTTTTT. Translating it yields CASSQGQGALANEKLFF.

A remark on this clone: Different DNA sequences within this sample yield the same CDR3. The V call is TRBV30, the J call TRBJ1-1, with 9 bases aligning to TRBD1. V was pared by 3 bases and J by 4 bases, with 3 bases of the junction left unmatched. CDR1 is GTSNPN, CDR2 SVGIG, per germline (reference sequence). There are 13 residues in the CDR3. CDR3 region: CAWSPTGGTEAFF. CDR3 DNA sequence: TGTGCCTGGAGCCCGACAGGGGGCACTGAAGCTTTCTTT.

This clone is a singleton in its sample. The chain recombines TRBV27 with TRBJ2-5; TRBD2 is a possible D gene (6 bases). This CDR3 is built from 14 residues. Trimming left V 5 bases short and J 5 bases short, with 15 bases between. The germline V gene has CDR1 MNHEY and CDR2 SMNVEV (reference sequence). The chain's CDR3 is CASSASSRGETQYF. The CDR3 DNA reads as TGTGCCAGCAGTGCCTCCTCCCGGGGGGAGACCCAGTACTTC.